The entry below gives a single T cell receptor beta chain sequence along with its context. Its antigen is still unknown. This specimen comes from a study of beta chain features in type 1 diabetes. Study-level results: The naive, central memory and Treg TCRB repertoires looked more alike in patients than they did in healthy donors. Among type 1 diabetes patients, VDJ junctions had fewer insertions and more deletions.

Trimming took 0 bases from V and 4 from J, leaving 11 bases between them. This CDR3 is built from 15 residues. CDR1 SGHTS and CDR2 YDEGEE come from the germline V gene. Expressed TCRB transcripts got sequenced, as all isolated RNA was reverse transcribed. Sequencing used immunoSEQ multiplex PCR; TCRdb keeps in-frame clones, though not all of them. The data hold under 950,000 clones, with 15% to 20% observed a single time. CD4+ naive, central memory, regulatory and stem cell-like memory cells were sorted via CD45RO/CCR7/CD25/CD127/CD95/CD27. This sequence joins TRBV5-8 and TRBJ2-1, with unresolved D. Sequencing was done on a sample of naive CD4+ T cells from blood. This TCR was sampled from a woman aged 18 to 35 in good health. The CDR3 is CASSLGVQKYNEQFF. The CDR3 DNA follows: TGTGCCAGCAGCTTGGGGGTGCAGAAATACAATGAGCAGTTCTTC.